One and the same sample provided the 16 T cell receptor beta chains below, sequenced in a study of immune evolution from preneoplasia to lung adenocarcinoma. The method was immunoSEQ multiplex PCR; TCRdb's version includes in-frame clones alone and lacks a portion of them. Of roughly 8,700 clones listed, over 70% were seen once; the top ten hold approximately 6.6%. Sample: FFPE lung adenocarcinoma in situ tissue. The receptors originated from a person aged 60-79 years with lung adenocarcinoma.

The chain recombines TRBV14 with TRBJ2-2; D not certain. V lost 2 bases, J lost 5 bases, and 9 bases lay in between. Germline assignment: CDR1 SGHDN and CDR2 FVKESK. The CDR3 is made up of 14 amino acids. CDR3 loop: CASSQWEKTGELFF. The CDR3 DNA is TGTGCCAGCAGCCAATGGGAAAAGACCGGGGAGCTGTTTTTT. Complete variable domain (other parts from reference TRBV14 and TRBJ2-2): EAGVTQFPSHSVIEKGQTVTLRCDPISGHDNLYWYRRVMGKEIKFLLHFVKESKQDESGMPNNRFLAERTGGTYSTLKVQPAELEDSGVYFCASSQWEKTGELFFGEGSRLTVL.

The chain carries TRBV14 and TRBJ1-2; D not resolved. The CDR3 is made up of 13 amino acids. Per the germline V gene, CDR1 is SGHDN and CDR2 is FVKESK. V lost 1 base, J lost 2 bases, and 5 bases lay in between. The CDR3 bases are TGTGCCAGCAGCCAAGGGGTAAACTATGGCTACACCTTC. The encoded protein is CASSQGVNYGYTF.

V is TRBV7-2 and J is TRBJ1-1; D is ambiguous. V was shortened by 7 bases and J by 1 base, with 10 bases between the two germline ends. CDR3 length: 13 amino acids. The germline gives CDR1 SGHTA, CDR2 FQGNSA. The CDR3 DNA sequence: TGTGCCAGCACCAGGCTGGGGAACACTGAAGCTTTCTTT. Its protein product is CASTRLGNTEAFF.

The rearrangement uses TRBV2 and TRBJ1-6; TRBD1 is a possible D gene (5 bases). V shed 5 bases and J shed 7 bases, with 12 bases lying between them. Germline V gives CDR1 SNHLY, CDR2 FYNNEI. The CDR3 consists of 14 residues. The CDR3 nucleotides are TGTGCCAGCAGTTTTCGACAGTACAATTCACCCCTCCACTTT. It codes for CASSFRQYNSPLHF.

The V call is TRBV27, the J call TRBJ2-5; D unresolved. This CDR3 comprises 14 residues. V shed 3 bases and J shed 0 bases, with 8 bases lying between them. Germline lookup yields CDR1 MNHEY and CDR2 SMNVEV (reference sequence). This chain's CDR3 is CASSLTAYQETQYF. Here the CDR3 DNA reads TGTGCCAGCAGTTTGACGGCGTACCAAGAGACCCAGTACTTC.

V gene TRBV18 combines with J gene TRBJ2-3; D could derive from TRBD1 or TRBD2 (5 bases each). The CDR3 runs 15 residues. CDR1 and CDR2 from the germline V gene are KGHSH and LQKENI. The V end lost 0 bases, the J end lost 8 bases, and 15 bases lay between the germline ends. The CDR3: CASSPPGPRAGTQYF. The DNA of the CDR3 is TGTGCCAGCTCACCACCGGGACCCAGAGCAGGTACGCAGTATTTT.

The chain is built from TRBV19 and TRBJ2-7; D possibly uses TRBD1 or TRBD2 (5 bases each). Trimming cost V 0 bases and J 6 bases, with 21 bases left between them. Germline V gene lookup returns CDR1 LNHDA and CDR2 SQIVND (reference sequence). The CDR3 loop spans 17 amino acids. The CDR3: CASSIDSGGTSMAEQYF. CDR3 nucleotide sequence: TGTGCCAGTAGTATAGATTCGGGTGGGACCTCAATGGCCGAGCAGTACTTC.

The CDR3 nucleotides are TGTGCCAGCAGCGTATACTACGAGCAGTACTTC. Its protein is CASSVYYEQYF. This sequence joins TRBV28 and TRBJ2-7; no definite D call. CDR1 and CDR2 (germline): MDHEN, SYDVKM. The CDR3 length is 11 residues. The V and J ends lost 6 bases and 3 bases respectively, with 6 bases between them.

The rearrangement uses TRBV27 and TRBJ1-4; possible D gene TRBD1, 5 bases. CDR1 and CDR2 from the germline V gene are MNHEY and SMNVEV (reference sequence). This CDR3 region has 15 residues. The V end lost 0 bases, the J end lost 4 bases, and 9 bases lay between the germline ends. DNA of the CDR3: TGTGCCAGCAGTTTATCCAGGGCCCTTAATGAAAAACTGTTTTTT. It translates to CASSLSRALNEKLFF.

The genes are TRBV30 and TRBJ2-3; 10 nucleotides line up with TRBD2. In germline, CDR1 is GTSNPN, CDR2 SVGIG (reference sequence). J gave up 3 bases and V 4 bases, and 4 bases lay outside the gene matches. The CDR3 is 14 residues long. The CDR3 region has the DNA TGTGCCTGGATGCCGGGACTAGCGACAGATACGCAGTATTTT. This codes for CAWMPGLATDTQYF.

This CDR3 reads CASSVAVGGDGGYTF. DNA of the CDR3: TGTGCCAGCAGCGTAGCTGTGGGGGGCGACGGTGGCTACACCTTC. The V and J genes are TRBV9 and TRBJ1-2; the D gene is possibly TRBD1 (6 bases). CDR1 and CDR2 from the germline V gene are SGDLS and YYNGEE. The CDR3 extends over 15 amino acids. With 0 bases removed from V and 7 bases from J, the gap between germline ends came to 16 bases. The full variable domain, rest sourced from reference TRBV9 and TRBJ1-2, is DSGVTQTPKHLITATGQRVTLRCSPRSGDLSVYWYQQSLDQGLQFLIQYYNGEERAKGNILERFSAQQFPDLHSELNLSSLELGDSALYFCASSVAVGGDGGYTFGSGTRLTVV.

The gene calls are TRBV9 and TRBJ2-1; D is perhaps TRBD2 (6 bases). The CDR3 contains 16 residues. CDR1 and CDR2 from the germline V gene are SGDLS and YYNGEE. V was clipped by 1 base and J by 3 bases, with 14 bases between them. The CDR3 DNA reads as TGTGCCAGCAGCGTAAAGGTAGGCGGGGACTACAATGAGCAGTTCTTC. Its protein is CASSVKVGGDYNEQFF.

The chain joins TRBV6-5 to TRBJ1-4; perhaps TRBD1 as D (6 bases). Trimming stripped 5 bases from V and 8 bases from J, with 15 bases between. The germline CDR1 and CDR2 sequences are MNHEY and SVGAGI. CDR3 size: 14 residues. CDR3 sequence reads: CASSPRTAPEKLFF. The CDR3 DNA is TGTGCCAGCAGTCCGCGGACAGCCCCCGAAAAACTGTTTTTT.

The chain recombines TRBV28 with TRBJ2-7; TRBD2 might be the D (6 bases). Trimming took 2 bases from V and 4 from J, leaving 12 bases between them. Germline values: CDR1 MDHEN, CDR2 SYDVKM. The CDR3 has 14 residues. CDR3 coding DNA: TGTGCCAGCAGTTTAGGGAGGCGGGGATACGAGCAGTACTTC. The encoded protein is CASSLGRRGYEQYF.

The CDR3 region is CASSGTGGSQETQYF. The CDR3 nucleotides are TGCGCCAGCTCCGGGACAGGGGGTTCCCAAGAGACCCAGTACTTC. The rearrangement joins TRBV5-1 to TRBJ2-5, with 11 bases that match TRBD1. The CDR3 has 15 residues. Germline V gene data show CDR1 as SGHRS and CDR2 as YFSETQ. V shed 7 bases, J shed 1 base, and the junction held 6 bases outside the gene matches. The whole variable domain, filled in from reference TRBV5-1 and TRBJ2-5, reads KAGVTQTPRYLIKTRGQQVTLSCSPISGHRSVSWYQQTPGQGLQFLFEYFSETQRNKGNFPGRFSGRQFSNSRSEMNVSTLELGDSALYLCASSGTGGSQETQYFGPGTRLLVL.

In its sample, this clone was seen a few times. The chain uses TRBV5-6 and TRBJ2-7; D is perhaps TRBD1 or TRBD2 (6 bases each). Per germline, CDR1 SGHDT and CDR2 YYEEEE. V lost 1 base and J 4 bases, leaving 12 bases between the germline ends. The CDR3 sequence is 14 residues long. The CDR3 sequence: CASSLWRGWYEQYF. CDR3 DNA sequence: TGTGCCAGCAGCTTGTGGAGGGGGTGGTACGAGCAGTACTTC.